A single sample is the source of the 9 T cell receptor beta chains below, sequenced in a study of T cell changes during pregnancy in multiple sclerosis. Libraries were prepared by immunoSEQ multiplex PCR; TCRdb keeps only in-frame clonotypes and omits some of them. The table lists tens of thousands of clones, roughly 90% of them singletons. Sequences were derived from CD8+ T cells from peripheral blood mononuclear cells, sampled in the first trimester of pregnancy. The receptors come from a female donor with multiple sclerosis, enrolled in a pregnancy study.

The chain has TRBV18 and TRBJ2-7, with TRBD2 matching 7 bases. The V gene end was trimmed by 3 bases and the J gene end by 2 bases; junction bases not matched to a gene: 19. There are 19 residues in the CDR3. The germline gives CDR1 KGHSH, CDR2 LQKENI. CDR3 sequence (DNA): TGTGCCAGCTCACCGGAGGGTAAGGCAAGAAGGGGAGGGCCCTACGAGCAGTACTTC. Translation: CASSPEGKARRGGPYEQYF. Using reference TRBV18 and TRBJ2-7 for the parts outside the CDR3, the full variable domain is NAGVMQNPRHLVRRRGQEARLRCSPMKGHSHVYWYRQLPEEGLKFMVYLQKENIIDESGMPKERFSAEFPKEGPSILRIQQVVRGDSAAYFCASSPEGKARRGGPYEQYFGPGTRLTVT.

The chain has TRBV27 and TRBJ2-3, with a tentative D call TRBD1 (6 bases). The CDR3 has 15 amino acids. Trimming pared 4 bases from V and 4 bases from J, leaving 15 bases between. The germline CDR1 and CDR2 sequences are MNHEY and SMNVEV (reference sequence). CDR3 in DNA: TGTGCCAGCAGTTCATCACAGGGAGTCGCAGATACGCAGTATTTT. Its protein product is CASSSSQGVADTQYF.

The chain couples TRBV5-8 to TRBJ1-5, with 8 nucleotides matching TRBD1. CDR1 and CDR2 (germline): SGHTS, YDEGEE. The CDR3 has 15 residues. V shed 3 bases, J shed 3 bases, and the junction held 5 bases outside the gene matches. The CDR3 region has the DNA TGTGCCAGCAGCTGGACAGGGATCCCCAATCAGCCCCAGCATTTT. This gives the protein CASSWTGIPNQPQHF. Filled out from reference TRBV5-8 and TRBJ1-5, the complete variable domain reads EAGVTQSPTHLIKTRGQQATLRCSPISGHTSVYWYQQALGLGLQFLLWYDEGEERNRGNFPPRFSGRQFPNYSSELNVNALELEDSALYLCASSWTGIPNQPQHFGDGTRLSIL.

This chain uses TRBV5-6 with TRBJ2-3, with TRBD1 matching over 7 bases. Germline V gene lookup returns CDR1 SGHDT and CDR2 YYEEEE. J was trimmed by 4 bases and V by 0 bases; bases with no gene match: 11. This CDR3 region has 17 residues. CDR3 in DNA: TGTGCCAGCAGCTTGGAAGGGCCAGGGGGAGAGGCAGATACGCAGTATTTT. The encoded protein is CASSLEGPGGEADTQYF.

The DNA for the CDR3 is TGTGCCAGCAGCTTGGATAATCGGGGGAATGAGCAGTTCTTC. This encodes CASSLDNRGNEQFF. This rearrangement joins TRBV5-4 to TRBJ2-1; tentative D call: TRBD2 (6 bases). V gave up 0 bases and J gave up 7 bases, with 11 bases separating them. The germline V gene encodes CDR1 SGHNT and CDR2 YYREEE (reference sequence). This CDR3 spans 14 amino acids.

The chain is built from TRBV4-2 and TRBJ1-2; possible D gene TRBD1, 5 bases. The CDR3 spans 15 residues. Germline CDR1 LGHNA, CDR2 YNFKEQ. V gave up 0 bases and J gave up 4 bases, with 12 bases separating them. The CDR3 spells CASSQDGEGSYGYTF. The CDR3 DNA sequence: TGTGCCAGCAGCCAAGATGGGGAGGGGAGCTATGGCTACACCTTC.

The genes are TRBV18 and TRBJ2-1, with D maybe TRBD1 (5 bases). V dropped 3 bases and J dropped 0 bases, with 12 bases sitting between them. The CDR3 extends over 16 amino acids. Germline V CDR1 and CDR2: KGHSH, LQKENI. The CDR3 DNA is TGTGCCAGCTCACCGACAGATCCTCACTCCTACAATGAGCAGTTCTTC. Translated: CASSPTDPHSYNEQFF.

The chain has TRBV2 and TRBJ2-3; 9 nucleotides align to TRBD1. CDR1 is SNHLY, CDR2 FYNNEI, per germline. J was trimmed by 6 bases and V by 5 bases; bases with no gene match: 6. CDR3 length: 14 amino acids. CDR3 sequence reads: CASSPQGAADTQYF. CDR3 nucleotides: TGTGCCAGCAGTCCACAGGGGGCTGCGGATACGCAGTATTTT.

The chain has TRBV6-5 and TRBJ2-7, with D possibly matching TRBD1 (6 bases). This CDR3 has 15 residues. Deletions cut 2 bases from V and 4 bases from J, with 15 bases between. Looked up from germline, CDR1 is MNHEY and CDR2 is SVGAGI. The CDR3 DNA reads as TGTGCCAGCAGTTACGGAGCAGGGGCCACATACGAGCAGTACTTC. It translates to CASSYGAGATYEQYF.